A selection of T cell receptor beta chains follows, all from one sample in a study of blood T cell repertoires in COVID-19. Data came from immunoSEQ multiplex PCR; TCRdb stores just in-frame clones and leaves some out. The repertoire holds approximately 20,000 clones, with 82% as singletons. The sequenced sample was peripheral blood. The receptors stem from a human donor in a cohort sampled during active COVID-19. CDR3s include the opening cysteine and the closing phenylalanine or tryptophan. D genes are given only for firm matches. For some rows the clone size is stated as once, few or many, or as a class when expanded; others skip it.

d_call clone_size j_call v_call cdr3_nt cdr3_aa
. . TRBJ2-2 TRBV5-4 TGTGCCAGCAGCTCTCAACAGGTCACCGGGGAGCTGTTTTTT CASSSQQVTGELFF
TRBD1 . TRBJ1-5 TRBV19 TGTGCCAGTAGTATCTCAGCCGACAGGGTGGGACAGCCCCAGCATTTT CASSISADRVGQPQHF
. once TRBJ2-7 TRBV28 TGTGCCAGCACGACCGTGGGCAACCGAGCCTACGAGCAGTACTTC CASTTVGNRAYEQYF
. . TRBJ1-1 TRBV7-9 TGTGCCAGCAGCCCCCCTAGAGAGCGGAAACAGCTAGACACTGAAGCTTTCTTT CASSPPRERKQLDTEAFF
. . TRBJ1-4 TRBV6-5 TGTGCCAGCAGTCACAGGGAGTTCGAAAAACTGTTTTTT CASSHREFEKLFF
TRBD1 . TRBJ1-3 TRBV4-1 TGCGCCAGCAGCCAAGAAGCAGGACAGGCGAACACCATATATTTT CASSQEAGQANTIYF
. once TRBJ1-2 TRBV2 TGTGCCAGCAGCGAACAGGGTCGTCATGGCTACACCTTC CASSEQGRHGYTF
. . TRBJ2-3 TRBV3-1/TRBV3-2 TGTGCCAGCAGCCTCGGAGAGGGTACGCAGTATTTT CASSLGEGTQYF
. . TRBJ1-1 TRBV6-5 TGTGCCAGCAGTTACGGGACTTCTGAAGCTTTCTTT CASSYGTSEAFF
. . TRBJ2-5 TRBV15 TGTGCCACCAGCAGTTTCGACTATCAAGAGACCCAGTACTTC CATSSFDYQETQYF
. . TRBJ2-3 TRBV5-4 TGTGCCAGCAGCTTTGGGACAACGGCAGATACGCAGTATTTT CASSFGTTADTQYF
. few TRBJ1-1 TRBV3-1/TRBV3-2 TGTGCCACCCGGGAGGGGAACACTGAAGCTTTCTTT CATREGNTEAFF
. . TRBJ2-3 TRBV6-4 TGTGCCAGCAGCTCAGGGGTCACAGATACGCAGTATTTT CASSSGVTDTQYF
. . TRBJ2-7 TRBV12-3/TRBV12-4 TGTGCCAGCAGTCCACAATCGTACGAGCAGTACTTC CASSPQSYEQYF
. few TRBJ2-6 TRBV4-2 TGTGCCAGCAGCCTTGATACTAGCTCTGGGGCCAACGTCCTGACTTTC CASSLDTSSGANVLTF
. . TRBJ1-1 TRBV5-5 TGTGCCAGCAGCTTGGGGGGGCTTGTCACTGAAGCTTTCTTT CASSLGGLVTEAFF
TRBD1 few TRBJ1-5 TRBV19 TGTGCCAGTAGTATTCGGACAGGCTTCAAATATCGCAATCAGCCCCAGCATTTT CASSIRTGFKYRNQPQHF
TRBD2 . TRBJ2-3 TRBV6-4 TGTGCCAGCAGTGACTCTCCTAGCGGAAGCACAGATACGCAGTATTTT CASSDSPSGSTDTQYF
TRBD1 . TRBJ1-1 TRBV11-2 TGTGCCAGCAGCTTGGGACAGAGCACTGAAGCTTTCTTT CASSLGQSTEAFF
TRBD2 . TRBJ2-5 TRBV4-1 TGCGCCAGCAGCCCCGGGACTAGCGGGGGTCAGACCCAGTACTTC CASSPGTSGGQTQYF
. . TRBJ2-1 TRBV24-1 TGTGCCACCAGTGAATCCCCAACGAGGAATGAGCAGTTCTTC CATSESPTRNEQFF
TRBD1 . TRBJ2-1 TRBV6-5 TGTGCCAGCAGAGCCGGGACAGTACCGTACAATGAGCAGTTCTTC CASRAGTVPYNEQFF